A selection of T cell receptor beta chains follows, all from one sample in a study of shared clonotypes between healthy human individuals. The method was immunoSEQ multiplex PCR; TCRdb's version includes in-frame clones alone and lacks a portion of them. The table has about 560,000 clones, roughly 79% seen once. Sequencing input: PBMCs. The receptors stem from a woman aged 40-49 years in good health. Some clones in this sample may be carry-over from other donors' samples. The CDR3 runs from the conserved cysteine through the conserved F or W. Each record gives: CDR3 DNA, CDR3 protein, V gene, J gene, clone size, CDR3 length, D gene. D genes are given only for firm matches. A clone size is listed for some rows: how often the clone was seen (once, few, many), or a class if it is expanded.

TGTGCCAGCAGCAGAGCAGAGACCCTGTACTTC	CASSRAETLYF	TRBV7-9	TRBJ2-5	-	11	-
TGTGCCAGTAGTATCGGCAATCAGCCCCAGCATTTT	CASSIGNQPQHF	TRBV19	TRBJ1-5	once	12	-
TGTGCCAGCAGTCCTACCGCATCAGGGGGCGAAAGTCGGGAGCTGTTTTTT	CASSPTASGGESRELFF	TRBV6-4	TRBJ2-2	-	17	TRBD1
TGTGCCAGCAGCTATCCTAGCCTAGGCGAGCAGTTCTTC	CASSYPSLGEQFF	TRBV5-4	TRBJ2-1	once	13	-
TGTGCCAGCAGTCCCCTAAGTCACACCGGGGAGCTGTTTTTT	CASSPLSHTGELFF	TRBV27	TRBJ2-2	-	14	-
TGTGCCAGCAGAGGGCACTACACCATATATTTT	CASRGHYTIYF	TRBV2	TRBJ1-3	-	11	-
TGTGCCAGCACGATACTAGCGGCCCGGGAGCAGTACTTC	CASTILAAREQYF	TRBV28	TRBJ2-7	-	13	TRBD2
TGTGCCAGCTCACCACCGAGACCCGCTTACGAGCAGTACTTC	CASSPPRPAYEQYF	TRBV18	TRBJ2-7	-	14	-
TGTGCCAGCAGTATTACCCTTAGGGGCACAGATACGCAGTATTTT	CASSITLRGTDTQYF	TRBV28	TRBJ2-3	-	15	-
TGTGCCAGTAGACGGGGACAGGGGGCATATAGCAATCAGCCCCAGCATTTT	CASRRGQGAYSNQPQHF	TRBV19	TRBJ1-5	once	17	TRBD1
TGCGCCAGCAGCCACCGACCAGGGGGGAGCACTGAAGCTTTCTTT	CASSHRPGGSTEAFF	TRBV4-1	TRBJ1-1	-	15	TRBD1
TGTGCCAGCAGCCTTACTAGGTCGTCCCTCGATGAGCAGTTCTTC	CASSLTRSSLDEQFF	TRBV6-6	TRBJ2-1	-	15	-
TGTGCCAGCAGCTTAGCGCGGGGGCAAGAGACCCAGTACTTC	CASSLARGQETQYF	TRBV7-2	TRBJ2-5	-	14	TRBD2
TGCGCCAGCAGTCCCAATGAGGCTAGCGGACTTAATGAGCAGTTCTTC	CASSPNEASGLNEQFF	TRBV5-1	TRBJ2-1	few	16	TRBD2
TGTGCCAGCAGTGATTGGGTGTACGAGCAGTACTTC	CASSDWVYEQYF	TRBV25-1	TRBJ2-7	-	12	-
TGTGCCAGCGAGCTAGCGGGACGCTACAATGAGCAGTTCTTC	CASELAGRYNEQFF	TRBV28	TRBJ2-1	-	14	TRBD2
TGTGCCAGCAGTGCCCCGGGGGCCGGGGAGCTGTTTTTT	CASSAPGAGELFF	TRBV6-6	TRBJ2-2	-	13	-
TGTGCCAGCAGATCACCCCAGGGCGCCGACTATGGCTACACCTTC	CASRSPQGADYGYTF	TRBV28	TRBJ1-2	-	15	-
TGTGCCAGCAGCCAAGACCTCCCTACAGCGGGCCTCACAGATACGCAGTATTTT	CASSQDLPTAGLTDTQYF	TRBV4-2	TRBJ2-3	-	18	-
TGTGCCAGCAGTGAAGCTAGCGGGACCTACAATGAGCAGTTCTTC	CASSEASGTYNEQFF	TRBV2	TRBJ2-1	-	15	TRBD2
TGTGCCAGCAGCTTGGCGGGAGGCTCAGATACGCAGTATTTT	CASSLAGGSDTQYF	TRBV5-4	TRBJ2-3	-	14	TRBD2
TGCGCCAGCAGCCAAAAATCCGGCCGGGACAGCGATCAGCCCCAGCATTTT	CASSQKSGRDSDQPQHF	TRBV4-1	TRBJ1-5	few	17	TRBD1
TGCGCCAGCAGACAGAGGACAGGGTCAGACACTGAAGCTTTCTTT	CASRQRTGSDTEAFF	TRBV5-1	TRBJ1-1	-	15	TRBD1
TGTGCCAGCAGTTTTATCGGGGGAGGACCGAGTAGCACTGAAGCTTTCTTT	CASSFIGGGPSSTEAFF	TRBV27	TRBJ1-1	-	17	-
TGTGCCAGCAGACCCCCAAGCGGGAGATCGCACGAGCGGTACTTC	CASRPPSGRSHERYF	TRBV6-5	TRBJ2-5	few	15	TRBD2
TGTGCCAGCAGTGAATCTAAGACGAACACTGAAGCTTTCTTT	CASSESKTNTEAFF	TRBV25-1	TRBJ1-1	-	14	-
TGTGCCAGTAGCACAGGGCGGAAAAACATTCAGTACTTC	CASSTGRKNIQYF	TRBV19	TRBJ2-4	-	13	-
TGTGCCTGGAGTGACAGGGCCCCTAGAGACGAGCAGTACTTC	CAWSDRAPRDEQYF	TRBV30	TRBJ2-7	-	14	-
TGTGCCAGCACACCAACCCCGCTAGCGGGAGCTGGTGTGCAGTACTTC	CASTPTPLAGAGVQYF	TRBV4-2	TRBJ2-7	-	16	TRBD2
TGTGCCAGCATCGTAGGGGGAATGGGCACTGAAGCTTTCTTT	CASIVGGMGTEAFF	TRBV6-1	TRBJ1-1	-	14	-
TGTGCCACCGCCCCCGGGACAGGGAGGGAAACTAATGAAAAACTGTTTTTT	CATAPGTGRETNEKLFF	TRBV10-3	TRBJ1-4	-	17	TRBD1
TGTGCCAGCACCCGAGAGGGGACTAGCTACAATGAGCAGTTCTTC	CASTREGTSYNEQFF	TRBV7-2	TRBJ2-1	once	15	TRBD2
TGCGCCAGCAGCCAAACTTGGACAGGGATGAGAACTGAAGCTTTCTTT	CASSQTWTGMRTEAFF	TRBV4-1	TRBJ1-1	-	16	TRBD1
TGTGCCTGGAGCCAATCCCCAGATACGCAGTATTTT	CAWSQSPDTQYF	TRBV30	TRBJ2-3	-	12	-
TGTGCCAGCAGCCCAGGGGGGAGCACAGATACGCAGTATTTT	CASSPGGSTDTQYF	TRBV7-8	TRBJ2-3	-	14	-
TGTGCCAGCAGTTTATTCAAGACAGATACGCAGTATTTT	CASSLFKTDTQYF	TRBV27	TRBJ2-3	-	13	-
TGTGCCAGCAGTTTCCGGGGACTAGCGGATCTCTCCTACGAGCAGTACTTC	CASSFRGLADLSYEQYF	TRBV27	TRBJ2-7	-	17	TRBD2
TGTGCCAGCAGCCAAGCAGCTAACTATGGCTACACCTTC	CASSQAANYGYTF	TRBV14	TRBJ1-2	-	13	-
TGTGCCATCAGGGGGAACACTGAAGCTTTCTTT	CAIRGNTEAFF	TRBV10-3	TRBJ1-1	-	11	-